These 14 T cell receptor beta chains share one sample of origin, sequenced in a study of T cell responses to AZD1222 COVID-19 vaccine. Generated by immunoSEQ multiplex PCR, the TCRdb table keeps only in-frame clones and is missing some. The data contain about 83,000 clones, 75% to 95% of them singletons. The material sequenced was peripheral blood, taken on day 0 of MenACWY control vaccination. These receptors came from an adult in good health.

This clone was counted a single time. The chain uses TRBV27 and TRBJ2-5, with a possible D match to TRBD1 (6 bases). Trimming removed 3 bases at V and 5 bases at J, with 10 bases between. The CDR3 length is 13 residues. CDR1 MNHEY and CDR2 SMNVEV come from the germline V gene (reference sequence). The CDR3 loop reads CASSFRGTETQYF. In nucleotides, the CDR3 is TGTGCCAGCAGTTTTAGGGGGACGGAGACCCAGTACTTC.

This clone has only one observation. J is TRBJ1-1 and V is TRBV27, with TRBD1 identical over 7 bases. The CDR3 length is 18 residues. V dropped 6 bases and J dropped 0; count of bases not matched to a gene: 16. Germline V CDR1 and CDR2: MNHEY, SMNVEV (reference sequence). This CDR3 reads CASRPPGTASLLNTEAFF. The DNA for the CDR3 is TGTGCCAGCAGACCTCCCGGGACAGCCTCCCTCTTGAACACTGAAGCTTTCTTT.

The genes are TRBV11-3 and TRBJ2-1, with 7 bases that match TRBD2. Trimming cost V 3 bases and J 4 bases; bases outside gene matches: 9. The CDR3 contains 16 residues. Germline values: CDR1 SGHNT, CDR2 YENEEA. CDR3 bases: TGTGCCAGCAGCTTGACCCTTAGCGGGCGTTACAATGAGCAGTTCTTC. Its translation: CASSLTLSGRYNEQFF.

V usage is TRBV7-9 and J usage is TRBJ2-1; D is undetermined. V gave up 1 base and J gave up 9 bases, with 7 bases separating them. The CDR3 spans 12 residues. CDR1 is SEHNR and CDR2 is FQNEAQ in the germline V gene (reference sequence). DNA of the CDR3: TGTGCCAGCAGCTTAGATCTAGTTGAGCAGTTCTTC. It encodes CASSLDLVEQFF. Filled out from reference TRBV7-9 and TRBJ2-1, the complete variable domain reads DTGVSQNPRHKITKRGQNVTFRCDPISEHNRLYWYRQTLGQGPEFLTYFQNEAQLEKSRLLSDRFSAERPKGSFSTLEIQRTEQGDSAMYLCASSLDLVEQFFGPGTRLTVL.

The chain uses TRBV30 and TRBJ2-3, with 7 bases identical to TRBD1. CDR3 length: 14 residues. CDR1 is GTSNPN and CDR2 is SVGIG in the germline V gene (reference sequence). Unmatched junction bases numbered 3, after V lost 0 bases and J lost 3 bases. The CDR3 loop is CAWSVQGWTDTQYF. The DNA for the CDR3 is TGTGCCTGGAGTGTACAGGGGTGGACAGATACGCAGTATTTT.

This clone has just one count. The chain is built from TRBV7-6 and TRBJ2-1; D may match TRBD1 or TRBD2 (6 bases each). CDR1 and CDR2 from the germline V gene are SGHVS and FNYEAQ. The CDR3 runs to 15 residues. V dropped 5 bases and J dropped 8 bases, with 19 bases sitting between them. DNA of the CDR3: TGTGCCAGCAGCCCCGACCCGGGGGCGGAAGATGAGCAGTTCTTC. Protein: CASSPDPGAEDEQFF.

The J gene is TRBJ1-1, the V gene TRBV10-3; D gene unclear. The germline V gene encodes CDR1 ENHRY and CDR2 SYGVKD. Trimming left V 2 bases short and J 1 base short, with 11 bases between. This CDR3 is 15 amino acids long. The CDR3 loop is CAISETRAPNTEAFF. The DNA for the CDR3 is TGTGCCATCAGTGAGACAAGGGCCCCGAACACTGAAGCTTTCTTT.

The J gene is TRBJ2-1, the V gene TRBV28; possible D gene TRBD1, 5 bases. The germline CDR1 and CDR2 sequences are MDHEN and SYDVKM. The V gene lost 10 bases and the J gene lost 5 bases, with 12 bases spanning the gap. CDR3 size: 12 residues. The CDR3 DNA reads TGTGCCATCCAGGGAACCCACAATGAGCAGTTCTTC. It codes for CAIQGTHNEQFF.

The chain carries TRBV6-5 and TRBJ1-2, with D possibly being TRBD1 (5 bases). Germline values: CDR1 MNHEY, CDR2 SVGAGI. The CDR3 has 15 amino acids. V lost 5 bases, J lost 4 bases, and 17 bases lay in between. CDR3 coding DNA: TGTGCCAGCAGTCCCTCTTTACAGGCACCCTATGGCTACACCTTC. Amino acid sequence: CASSPSLQAPYGYTF.

V is TRBV10-3 and J is TRBJ2-7, with TRBD2 matching over 10 bases. This CDR3 has 15 amino acids. V lost 2 bases, J lost 5 bases, and 6 bases stayed unmatched. The germline gives CDR1 ENHRY, CDR2 SYGVKD. CDR3 sequence: CAISEGVAGGHEQYF. In DNA form, the CDR3 reads TGTGCCATCAGTGAGGGGGTAGCGGGAGGCCACGAGCAGTACTTC.

This rearrangement joins TRBV5-1 to TRBJ2-2; perhaps TRBD1 as D (5 bases). CDR3 size: 14 residues. Germline V gene lookup returns CDR1 SGHRS and CDR2 YFSETQ. V shed 2 bases and J shed 5 bases, with 10 bases lying between them. The CDR3 spells CASSFNQGTGELFF. The CDR3 DNA reads TGCGCCAGCAGCTTTAATCAGGGAACCGGGGAGCTGTTTTTT.

The chain employs TRBV11-2 and TRBJ2-3, with D perhaps TRBD2 (5 bases). The length of the CDR3 is 12 residues. Trimming removed 4 bases from V and 9 bases from J, with 11 bases in between. Germline CDR1 SGHAT, CDR2 FQNNGV. DNA of the CDR3: TGTGCCAGCAGCTCGGGTCCGGGGACGCAGTATTTT. Translated, it gives CASSSGPGTQYF. The variable domain in full, completed from reference TRBV11-2 and TRBJ2-3, reads EAGVAQSPRYKIIEKRQSVAFWCNPISGHATLYWYQQILGQGPKLLIQFQNNGVVDDSQLPKDRFSAERLKGVDSTLKIQPAKLEDSAVYLCASSSGPGTQYFGPGTRLTVL.

The gene calls are TRBV2 and TRBJ1-1; TRBD1 might be the D (5 bases). The CDR3 consists of 16 residues. Germline V CDR1 and CDR2: SNHLY, FYNNEI. The germline V and J ends were trimmed by 3 bases and 0 bases, with 14 bases remaining between them. Here the CDR3 reads CASSDPTVGMNTEAFF. The DNA of the CDR3 is TGTGCCAGCAGTGACCCGACAGTCGGGATGAACACTGAAGCTTTCTTT.

V gene TRBV10-1 combines with J gene TRBJ2-3; D ambiguous. CDR3 length: 12 residues. The V end was cut by 3 bases, the J end by 6 bases, with 7 bases between. Per germline, CDR1 WNHNN and CDR2 SYGVQD (reference sequence). CDR3 nucleotides: TGCGCCAGCAGTGATCCGGGTGATACGCAGTATTTT. Translating it yields CASSDPGDTQYF.